The 23 T cell receptor beta chains presented below share a single source sample, sequenced in a study of response to subunit inactivated influenza vaccine. TCRdb reanalysed the RT-PCR reads using MiXCR and keeps one entry per CDR3 protein. The sample carries some 300,000 distinct CDR3 sequences, about 20% recorded once. The source was PBMCs from blood, collected approximately 22 months after vaccination. Source of these receptors: a man aged 45 to 75 who received an inactivated influenza vaccine.

The chain links TRBV28 to TRBJ2-7; 7 bases are a match to TRBD1. The CDR3 is 17 amino acids. V was clipped by 6 bases and J by 0 bases; unmatched bases: 14. CDR1 MDHEN and CDR2 SYDVKM come from the germline V gene. DNA of the CDR3: TGTGCCAGCAGGACACCCAGAACAGGGGTGATCTCCTACGAGCAGTACTTC. Its protein is CASRTPRTGVISYEQYF.

This chain joins TRBV19 and TRBJ1-2; no definite D call. The CDR3 sequence is 13 residues long. Trimming stripped 6 bases from V and 9 bases from J, with 17 bases between. CDR1 is LNHDA, CDR2 SQIVND, per germline (reference sequence). CDR3 nucleotide sequence: TGTGCCAGTAGCAGACTCCCCTCCTTAAGCTACACCTTC. Translated, it gives CASSRLPSLSYTF.

The rearrangement uses TRBV28 and TRBJ2-3; 8 bases agree with TRBD1. V shed 1 base and J 2 bases; nucleotides not matched to a gene: 17. CDR1 and CDR2 from the germline V gene are MDHEN and SYDVKM. CDR3 size: 20 residues. The CDR3 sequence: CASSLFGSSGLGQDTDTQYF. The CDR3 bases are TGTGCCAGCAGTTTATTTGGTAGTAGCGGTTTGGGACAGGACACAGATACGCAGTATTTT.

In its sample, this clonotype was seen many times. The chain has TRBV6-6 and TRBJ2-3, with TRBD2 as a possible D gene (5 bases). V was cut by 2 bases and J by 11 bases, with 11 bases left in between. This CDR3 is built from 12 residues. Germline values: CDR1 MNHNY, CDR2 SVGAGI (reference sequence). The CDR3 DNA follows: TGTGCCAGCAGTTACGTCGACTACTTGCAGTATTTT. Amino acid sequence: CASSYVDYLQYF.

This clonotype was seen more than once but under ten times. V and J are TRBV12-3 or TRBV12-4 and TRBJ2-5; no reliable D call. The CDR3 spans 13 residues. Trimming shortened V by 5 bases and J by 2 bases, and 9 bases separated the two germline ends. CDR3 DNA: TGTGCCAGCAGTCTCCCGCCACAAGAGACCCAGTACTTC. Its protein is CASSLPPQETQYF.

This rearrangement joins TRBV5-6 to TRBJ2-1; either TRBD1 or TRBD2 may fit D (5 bases each). CDR1 is SGHDT and CDR2 is YYEEEE in the germline V gene. The V and J ends lost 4 bases and 2 bases respectively, with 19 bases between them. This CDR3 has 17 residues. The chain's CDR3 is CASSPLWGKGTYNEQFF. The CDR3 coding sequence is TGTGCCAGCAGCCCGCTTTGGGGGAAGGGCACCTACAATGAGCAGTTCTTC.

This clonotype has just a few counts. The V gene is TRBV6-1, the J gene TRBJ1-1; D is perhaps TRBD1 (5 bases). The CDR3 totals 15 residues. Germline-derived CDR1 and CDR2 are MNHNS and SASEGT. Between the trimmed V and J ends, which lost 7 bases and 5 bases, there was a span of 20 bases. CDR3 amino acids: CASTPKSGWGTEAFF. CDR3 bases: TGTGCCAGCACCCCTAAGTCAGGGTGGGGGACTGAAGCTTTCTTT.

This chain uses TRBV5-1 with TRBJ2-3; 16 bases are a match to TRBD2. This CDR3 is 18 amino acids long. CDR1 and CDR2 (germline): SGHRS, YFSETQ. V lost 2 bases and J lost 2; bases outside the gene matches: 5. The CDR3 is CASSFLGLAGGLTDTQYF. CDR3 bases: TGCGCCAGCAGCTTTCTGGGACTAGCGGGGGGGCTCACAGATACGCAGTATTTT.

Ten or more counts support this clonotype. This chain links TRBV10-3 with TRBJ1-2; 8 bases agree with TRBD1. V lost 9 bases to trimming and J lost 3 bases; unmatched junction nucleotides: 6. This CDR3 is built from 13 residues. Germline V gene lookup returns CDR1 ENHRY and CDR2 SYGVKD. The CDR3: CAINSGGDYGYTF. The CDR3 bases are TGTGCCATAAACTCAGGGGGCGACTATGGCTACACCTTC.

V gene TRBV13 combines with J gene TRBJ1-1; no clear D. V lost 5 bases, J lost 11 bases, and 15 bases lay in between. Germline V gives CDR1 PRHDT, CDR2 FYEKMQ (reference sequence). The CDR3 runs 12 residues. The DNA for the CDR3 is TGTGCCAGCAGCGCGCGCCTCGAAGAGGCTTTCTTT. It is translated as CASSARLEEAFF.

V and J are TRBV4-3 and TRBJ2-3; possible D gene TRBD1, 6 bases. Trimming left V 2 bases short and J 0 bases short, with 15 bases between. Germline V gene sequence: CDR1 LGHNA, CDR2 YSLEER. The CDR3 spans 17 residues. In DNA form, the CDR3 reads TGCGCCAGCAGCCAATCCCCTACAGGGATTAGCACAGATACGCAGTATTTT. This encodes CASSQSPTGISTDTQYF.

The chain combines TRBV27 with TRBJ1-3; D is unresolved. Germline V gene lookup returns CDR1 MNHEY and CDR2 SMNVEV (reference sequence). The CDR3 is 13 residues long. Trimming pared 3 bases from V and 0 bases from J, leaving 3 bases between. In nucleotides, the CDR3 is TGTGCCAGCAGTTTTTCCTCTGGAAACACCATATATTTT. As protein: CASSFSSGNTIYF.

This clonotype was seen a handful of times. The J gene is TRBJ2-7, the V gene TRBV5-1, with 10 positions matching TRBD2. The CDR3 is 15 residues long. Unmatched junction bases numbered 10, after V lost 4 bases and J lost 6 bases. In germline, CDR1 is SGHRS, CDR2 YFSETQ. DNA of the CDR3: TGCGCCAGCAGCAAGCTAGCGGGAGATTTGGGCGAGCAGTACTTC. Protein product: CASSKLAGDLGEQYF.

The table lists this clonotype with a few counts. The chain couples TRBV14 to TRBJ2-1; 13 nucleotides line up with TRBD2. CDR1 and CDR2 (germline): SGHDN, FVKESK. The CDR3 is 18 residues long. Trimming at V came to 0 bases and at J to 2 bases, leaving 4 bases not matched to a gene. The CDR3 DNA is TGTGCCAGCAGCCAAGATCGGACTAGCGGGGGTACCTACAATGAGCAGTTCTTC. Translating it yields CASSQDRTSGGTYNEQFF.

The chain couples TRBV4-2 to TRBJ2-1; 7 bases map to TRBD2. The CDR3 has 18 amino acids. The germline gives CDR1 LGHNA, CDR2 YNFKEQ. J gave up 0 bases and V 3 bases, and 11 bases lay outside the gene matches. CDR3: CASSHGLGFASSYNEQFF. The CDR3 coding sequence is TGTGCCAGCAGCCATGGACTAGGCTTCGCGAGCTCCTACAATGAGCAGTTCTTC.

This clonotype has a handful of counts. J is TRBJ1-5 and V is TRBV6-1, with D uncertain. The CDR3 sequence is 13 residues long. Germline CDR1 and CDR2: MNHNS and SASEGT. V lost 6 bases to trimming and J lost 7 bases, with 13 bases between them. Here the CDR3 DNA reads TGTGCCAGCAGCCCGTTGACGGGCCAGCCCCAGCATTTT. This sequence encodes CASSPLTGQPQHF.

This chain connects TRBV20-1 to TRBJ1-5, with D tentatively TRBD1 (6 bases). V lost 6 bases, J lost 4 bases, and 10 bases lay in between. This CDR3 is 12 amino acids long. Germline values: CDR1 DFQATT, CDR2 SNEGSKA (reference sequence). CDR3 sequence (DNA): TGCAGTGCCCTGGGGGCTAATCAGCCCCAGCATTTT. Residues: CSALGANQPQHF.

This clonotype came up a few times. V gene TRBV6-1 combines with J gene TRBJ2-7, with D possibly being TRBD1 or TRBD2 (5 bases each). Between the trimmed V and J ends, which lost 5 bases and 0 bases, there was a span of 17 bases. Germline V CDR1 and CDR2: MNHNS, SASEGT. The CDR3 totals 16 residues. The CDR3 region is CASSPLPGASSYEQYF. The CDR3 nucleotides read TGTGCCAGCAGTCCCCTTCCCGGGGCCAGCTCCTACGAGCAGTACTTC.

This clonotype was seen a handful of times. V gene TRBV6-5 combines with J gene TRBJ2-7, with D uncertain. The length of the CDR3 is 13 residues. The ends were cut back, 4 bases at V and 0 bases at J, with 7 bases in the middle. Per the germline V gene, CDR1 is MNHEY and CDR2 is SVGAGI. The CDR3 sequence: CASSLESSYEQYF. The DNA of the CDR3 is TGTGCCAGCAGTTTGGAGAGCTCCTACGAGCAGTACTTC.

This clonotype was seen a few times. The rearrangement joins TRBV6-2 or TRBV6-3 to TRBJ1-5, with D unresolved. V lost 7 bases and J 0 bases, leaving 13 bases between the germline ends. This CDR3 has 15 residues. CDR1 is MNHEY, CDR2 SVGEGT, per germline. CDR3 sequence (DNA): TGTGCCAGCAACCAGCAGGAGAATAGCAATCAGCCCCAGCATTTT. This codes for CASNQQENSNQPQHF.

The chain combines TRBV5-1 with TRBJ2-5; 8 bases are a match to TRBD1. Germline V gene lookup returns CDR1 SGHRS and CDR2 YFSETQ. This CDR3 comprises 17 residues. The V gene end was trimmed by 1 base and the J gene end by 4 bases; junction bases not matched to a gene: 12. The CDR3 nucleotides are TGCGCCAGCAGCTTGCCAACCGGGACAGGTGGGAGAGAGACCCAGTACTTC. This translates into CASSLPTGTGGRETQYF.

The rearrangement links TRBV7-8 to TRBJ2-2, with D maybe TRBD2 (6 bases). Deletions cut 0 bases from V and 0 bases from J, with 17 bases between. This CDR3 is 19 amino acids long. Germline CDR1 SGHVS, CDR2 FQNEAQ. The CDR3 region is CASSLASPSSVSNTGELFF. CDR3 DNA: TGTGCCAGCAGCTTAGCGTCCCCCTCTAGCGTTTCGAACACCGGGGAGCTGTTTTTT.

This clonotype was observed a handful of times. This rearrangement joins TRBV20-1 to TRBJ2-7; no clear D. V dropped 0 bases and J dropped 1 base, with 13 bases sitting between them. The CDR3 is 15 residues long. CDR1 is DFQATT and CDR2 is SNEGSKA in the germline V gene (reference sequence). CDR3 region: CSARETGPISYEQYF. In DNA, the CDR3 is TGCAGTGCTAGAGAAACCGGACCGATATCCTACGAGCAGTACTTC.